This T cell receptor (beta chain) was captured in a study of blood T cell repertoires in COVID-19. Background on the study: From the United States, Italy and Spain came samples of acute and convalescent COVID-19. Nucleic acid was either cDNA or gDNA, and it came from T cells, B-cell-depleted T cells, or PBMCs.

Germline CDR1 reads KGHDR; CDR2 reads SFDVKD. CDR3 length: 14 residues. Source study methods: Reference gene primer amplification gave nucleated cell count estimates. Generated by immunoSEQ multiplex PCR, the TCRdb table keeps only in-frame clones and is missing some. For V, J and clone size, that table is used; D and trimming come from the DNA. In the table there are around 170,000 clones, more than 80% of which are singletons. Details on this clone: A junction end diverges from the germline sequence, so it may reflect a read error.

This sequence joins TRBV24-1 and TRBJ2-7; 9 nucleotides align to TRBD1. The receptor comes from a man aged 55-75 years with acute or convalescent COVID-19. Sequenced input: peripheral blood. Here the CDR3 reads CATQSGQGDYGQYF. The CDR3 DNA reads as TGTGCCACCCAATCGGGACAGGGTGATTACGGGCAGTACTTC.